The T cell receptor beta chain described here comes from a study of blood T cell repertoires in COVID-19. Study-level information: T cells, B-cell-depleted T cells, or PBMCs provided the cDNA or gDNA that served as material.

Germline V lookup: CDR1 SNHLY, CDR2 FYNNEI. V lost 6 bases, J lost 7 bases, and 19 bases lay in between. There are 15 residues in the CDR3. Original analysis: Reference gene primer amplification gave nucleated cell count estimates. The data were produced by immunoSEQ multiplex PCR, yet TCRdb's version contains in-frame clones alone and is incomplete. V, J and clone size were drawn from that table, and D and trimming were deduced from the DNA. The sample records approximately 140,000 clones, more than 70% being singletons. The receptor was isolated from a human donor in a cohort sampled during active COVID-19. The V and J genes are TRBV2 and TRBJ1-5; D may be TRBD1 (5 bases). Sequences were obtained from peripheral blood. CDR3 loop: CASSEGRPRGQPQHF. The CDR3 nucleotides are TGTGCCAGCAGCGAGGGGAGGCCTCGGGGACAGCCCCAGCATTTT.